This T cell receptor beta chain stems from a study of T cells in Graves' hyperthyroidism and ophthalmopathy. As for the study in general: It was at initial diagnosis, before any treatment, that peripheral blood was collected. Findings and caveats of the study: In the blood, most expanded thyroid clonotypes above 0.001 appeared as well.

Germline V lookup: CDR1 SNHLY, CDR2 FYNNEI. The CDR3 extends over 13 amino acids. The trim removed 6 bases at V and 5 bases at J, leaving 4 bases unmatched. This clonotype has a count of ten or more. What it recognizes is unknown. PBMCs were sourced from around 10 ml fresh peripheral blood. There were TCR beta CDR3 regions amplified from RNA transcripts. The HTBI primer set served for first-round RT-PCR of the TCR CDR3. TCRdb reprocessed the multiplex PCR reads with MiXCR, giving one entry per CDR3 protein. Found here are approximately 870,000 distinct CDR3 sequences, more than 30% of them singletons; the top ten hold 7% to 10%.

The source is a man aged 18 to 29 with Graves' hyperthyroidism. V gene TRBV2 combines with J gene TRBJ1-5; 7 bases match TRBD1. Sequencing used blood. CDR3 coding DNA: TGTGCCAGCAGGATAACAGGGGATCAGCCCCAGCATTTT. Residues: CASRITGDQPQHF. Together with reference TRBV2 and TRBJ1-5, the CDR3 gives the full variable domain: EPEVTQTPSHQVTQMGQEVILRCVPISNHLYFYWYRQILGQKVEFLVSFYNNEISEKSEIFDDQFSVERPDGSNFTLKIRSTKLEDSAMYFCASRITGDQPQHFGDGTRLSIL.